This TCR beta chain was documented in a study of blood T cells in healthy people across ages. Germline CDR1 is SGHAT and CDR2 is FQNNGV. This CDR3 region has 14 residues. Trimming cost V 5 bases and J 9 bases; bases outside gene matches: 10. PCR was performed a second time for roughly 6 to 12 cycles using a sample-barcoded 5' primer and a J-beta primer mix. With 12 random nucleotides, a template-switch adaptor tagged each individual cDNA molecule. TCRdb independently ran MiXCR on the 5' RACE reads; one entry per CDR3 protein. The repertoire includes 890,000 or so distinct CDR3 sequences, 55% to 65% of them detected once, and around 30% sits in the top ten.

This TCR came from a man under 40 in good health. Sample: blood. The rearrangement joins TRBV11-2 to TRBJ2-1, with TRBD1 matching 7 bases. The CDR3 bases are TGTGCCAGCAGCCGAGACAGGGCAAGGGGTGAGCAGTTCTTC. It translates to CASSRDRARGEQFF.